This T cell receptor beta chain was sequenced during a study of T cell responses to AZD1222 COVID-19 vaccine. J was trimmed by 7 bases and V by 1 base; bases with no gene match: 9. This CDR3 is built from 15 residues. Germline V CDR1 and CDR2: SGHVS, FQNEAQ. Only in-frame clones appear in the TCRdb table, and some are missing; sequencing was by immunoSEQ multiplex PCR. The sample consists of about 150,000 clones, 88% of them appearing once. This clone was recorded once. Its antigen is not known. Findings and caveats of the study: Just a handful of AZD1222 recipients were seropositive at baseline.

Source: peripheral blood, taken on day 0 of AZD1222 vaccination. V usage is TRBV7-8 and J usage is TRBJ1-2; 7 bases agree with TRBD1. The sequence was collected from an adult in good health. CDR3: CASSLEQQGRGGYTF. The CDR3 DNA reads TGTGCCAGCAGCTTAGAACAACAGGGGCGGGGTGGCTACACCTTC.